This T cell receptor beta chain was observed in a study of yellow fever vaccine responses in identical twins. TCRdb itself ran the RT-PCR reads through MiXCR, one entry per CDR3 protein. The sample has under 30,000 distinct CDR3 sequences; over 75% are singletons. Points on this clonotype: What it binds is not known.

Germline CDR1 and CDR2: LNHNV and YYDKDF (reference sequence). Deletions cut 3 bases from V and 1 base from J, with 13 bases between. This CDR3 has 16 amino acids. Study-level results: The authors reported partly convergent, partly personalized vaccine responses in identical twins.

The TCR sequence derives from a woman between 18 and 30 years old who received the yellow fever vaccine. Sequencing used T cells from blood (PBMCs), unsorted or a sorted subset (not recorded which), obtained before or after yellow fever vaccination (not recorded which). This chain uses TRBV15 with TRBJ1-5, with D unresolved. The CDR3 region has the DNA TGTGCCACCAGCAGCCTAAGTAGACTAAGCAATCAGCCCCAGCATTTT. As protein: CATSSLSRLSNQPQHF.